These 17 T cell receptor beta chains share one sample of origin, sequenced in a study of response to subunit inactivated influenza vaccine. TCRdb redid the calling of the RT-PCR reads with MiXCR, one entry per CDR3 protein. The sample shows around 850,000 distinct CDR3 sequences, 18% of them seen only once. Sequencing used PBMCs from blood, obtained about 5 days after vaccination. The source is a man in his fifties who received an inactivated influenza vaccine.

This clonotype was counted between two and nine times. The V and J genes are TRBV7-9 and TRBJ1-2, with D maybe TRBD1 (6 bases). The V end was cut by 2 bases, the J end by 4 bases, with 11 bases between. CDR1 and CDR2 (germline): SEHNR, FQNEAQ (reference sequence). This CDR3 is built from 14 residues. CDR3 amino acids: CASSLTGSGYGYTF. Here the CDR3 DNA reads TGTGCCAGCAGCTTAACAGGGTCTGGCTATGGCTACACCTTC.

This clonotype was found a few times. This chain joins TRBV6-1 and TRBJ1-2, with a tentative D call TRBD1 (5 bases). Germline CDR1 MNHNS, CDR2 SASEGT. Trimming shortened V by 3 bases and J by 6 bases, and 17 bases separated the two germline ends. This CDR3 is built from 15 residues. Written as DNA, the CDR3 is TGTGCCAGCAGTGACCCCGCAGGAGGGGTAGATGGCTACACCTTC. It specifies CASSDPAGGVDGYTF.

To note about this clonotype: Compared with germline, one end of the junction differs, possibly owing to a read error. This sequence joins TRBV6-7 and TRBJ2-1; unclear D gene. TRBV6-7 is filed as an ORF, its function uncertain. The length of the CDR3 is 15 residues. CDR3 in DNA: TGTGCCAGCAGTTACAGGACCATCTCCTACAATGAGAAGTTCTTC. It codes for CASSYRTISYNEKFF.

The chain has TRBV28 and TRBJ2-7; 8 bases agree with TRBD1. CDR1 is MDHEN and CDR2 is SYDVKM in the germline V gene. Germline trimming cut 10 bases from V and 3 bases from J; bases unmatched to any gene: 11. This CDR3 spans 14 amino acids. DNA of the CDR3: TGTGCCACCCAGGGTCAGGGGGCCATCTACGAGCAGTACTTC. Protein product: CATQGQGAIYEQYF.

V and J are TRBV14 and TRBJ2-5; D not resolved. V was cut by 1 base and J by 4 bases, with 7 bases left in between. This CDR3 contains 13 residues. Germline CDR1 and CDR2: SGHDN and FVKESK. The CDR3 DNA reads as TGTGCCAGCAGCCAAGGCTACGCAGAGACCCAGTACTTC. Its translation: CASSQGYAETQYF.

In DNA, the CDR3 is TGTGCCAGCAGCACCGGCGGGGGTGGAGATACGCAGTATTTT. This encodes CASSTGGGGDTQYF. The chain joins TRBV12-3 or TRBV12-4 to TRBJ2-3; 7 bases map to TRBD2. Unmatched junction bases numbered 8, after V lost 6 bases and J lost 5 bases. The length of the CDR3 is 14 residues.

This clonotype has more than one count but fewer than ten. The CDR3 spells CASSLHSNQPQHF. The CDR3 nucleotides read TGTGCCAGCAGCTTGCACAGCAATCAGCCCCAGCATTTT. The chain links TRBV7-2 to TRBJ1-5; D not resolved. The CDR3 runs 13 residues. Trimming stripped 3 bases from V and 1 base from J, with 4 bases between. Germline assignment: CDR1 SGHTA and CDR2 FQGNSA.

The chain recombines TRBV4-3 with TRBJ2-5, with D possibly TRBD1 on 5 matching bases. CDR3 length equals 15 residues. Per germline, CDR1 LGHNA and CDR2 YSLEER. The germline V and J ends were trimmed by 0 bases and 6 bases, with 14 bases remaining between them. The CDR3 nucleotides are TGCGCCAGCAGCCAAGATTTGCGTGACAGCCAGACCCAGTACTTC. Translated: CASSQDLRDSQTQYF.

The sample holds many counts of this clonotype. The chain employs TRBV5-1 and TRBJ2-1; possibly TRBD2 for D (5 bases). This CDR3 contains 17 residues. Trimming took off 4 bases at V and 5 bases at J, with 22 bases between the two ends. From germline, CDR1 is SGHRS and CDR2 YFSETQ. CDR3 sequence reads: CASSRNQDSALDNEQFF. The CDR3 DNA reads TGCGCCAGCAGCCGGAACCAGGACTCAGCTTTGGACAATGAGCAGTTCTTC.

The V and J genes are TRBV4-3 and TRBJ1-2; 9 bases line up with TRBD1. CDR3 length: 15 amino acids. CDR1 and CDR2 from the germline V gene are LGHNA and YSLEER. V lost 3 bases to trimming and J lost 6 bases; unmatched junction nucleotides: 8. The CDR3 is CASSHLGQGANGYTF. CDR3 in DNA: TGCGCCAGCAGCCACCTGGGACAGGGTGCGAATGGCTACACCTTC.

This clonotype was seen more than once but under ten times. The CDR3 DNA follows: TGTGCCAGCAGCTCGGGGTTAGAAAATCAGCCCCAGCATTTT. Translation gives CASSSGLENQPQHF. The chain links TRBV7-2 to TRBJ1-5; D call uncertain. The germline gives CDR1 SGHTA, CDR2 FQGNSA. The CDR3 consists of 14 residues. Trimming stripped 4 bases from V and 4 bases from J, with 11 bases between. The variable domain in full, with the rest retrieved from reference TRBV7-2 and TRBJ1-5, is GAGVSQSPSNKVTEKGKDVELRCDPISGHTALYWYRQSLGQGLEFLIYFQGNSAPDKSGLPSDRFSAERTGGSVSTLTIQRTQQEDSAVYLCASSSGLENQPQHFGDGTRLSIL.

The J gene is TRBJ1-1, the V gene TRBV9, with 7 bases fitting TRBD1. V shed 4 bases and J 4 bases; nucleotides not matched to a gene: 10. Germline V gene data show CDR1 as SGDLS and CDR2 as YYNGEE. CDR3 size: 15 residues. As DNA, the CDR3 is TGTGCCAGCAGCATCGAACAGGGGCAGGGCACTGAAGCTTTCTTT. Residues: CASSIEQGQGTEAFF.

Concerning this clonotype: This clone may be a read error of a much larger clone one base away. The V and J genes are TRBV7-2 and TRBJ2-7; a possible D gene is TRBD2 (5 bases). CDR1 is SGHTA and CDR2 is FQGNSA in the germline V gene. V was trimmed by 2 bases and J by 6 bases, leaving 14 bases between them. This CDR3 has 14 amino acids. The CDR3 bases are TGTGCCAGCAGCTTAAAAGAGGGCTTATCCGAGCAGTACTTC. Amino acid sequence: CASSLKEGLSEQYF.

This clonotype came up a few times. The J gene is TRBJ2-5, the V gene TRBV29-1; 9 bases map to TRBD1. CDR3 size: 13 residues. The V gene end was trimmed by 5 bases and the J gene end by 4 bases; junction bases not matched to a gene: 5. CDR1 and CDR2 from the germline V gene are SQVTM and ANQGSEA. CDR3 coding DNA: TGCAGCGTTTCACCGACAGGGGGAGAGACCCAGTACTTC. Protein product: CSVSPTGGETQYF.

This rearrangement joins TRBV7-8 to TRBJ2-1, with 7 bases matching TRBD1. Germline CDR1 reads SGHVS; CDR2 reads FQNEAQ. The J segment lost 13 bases and the V segment lost 1 base, leaving 10 bases of the junction unmatched. The CDR3 covers 14 residues. In DNA form, the CDR3 reads TGTGCCAGCAGCTTAGGTCGGACAGGTGGGATTCAGTTCTTC. Its translation is CASSLGRTGGIQFF.

The genes are TRBV6-5 and TRBJ2-3; D perhaps matches TRBD1 (6 bases). The CDR3 extends over 16 amino acids. Germline V gene data show CDR1 as MNHEY and CDR2 as SVGAGI. V gave up 2 bases and J gave up 1 base, with 13 bases separating them. CDR3 sequence: CASSYGGGFGTDTQYF. As DNA, the CDR3 is TGTGCCAGCAGTTACGGTGGGGGCTTTGGCACAGATACGCAGTATTTT.

V usage is TRBV29-1 and J usage is TRBJ2-7; D is unclear. This CDR3 contains 11 residues. Trimming shortened V by 7 bases and J by 0 bases, and 7 bases separated the two germline ends. The germline V gene has CDR1 SQVTM and CDR2 ANQGSEA. The CDR3 reads CSGANSYEQYF. CDR3 in DNA: TGCAGCGGGGCGAACTCCTACGAGCAGTACTTC.